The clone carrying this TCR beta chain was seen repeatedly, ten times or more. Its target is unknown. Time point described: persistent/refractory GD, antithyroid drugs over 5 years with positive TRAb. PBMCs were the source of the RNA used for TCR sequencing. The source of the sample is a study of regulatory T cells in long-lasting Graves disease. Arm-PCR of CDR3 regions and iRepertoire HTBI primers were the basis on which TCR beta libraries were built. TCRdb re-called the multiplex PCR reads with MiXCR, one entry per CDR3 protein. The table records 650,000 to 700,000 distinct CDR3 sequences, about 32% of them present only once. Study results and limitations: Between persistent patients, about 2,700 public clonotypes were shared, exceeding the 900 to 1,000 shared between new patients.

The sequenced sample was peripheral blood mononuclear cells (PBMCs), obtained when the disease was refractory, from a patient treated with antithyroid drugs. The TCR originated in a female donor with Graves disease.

CDR3 DNA sequence: TGTGCCAGCAGCTTACATCCAAGTGGGAACACTGAAGCTTTCTTT. Protein product: CASSLHPSGNTEAFF. The chain joins TRBV11-2 to TRBJ1-1; D is ambiguous. The V and J ends lost 2 bases and 1 base respectively, with 11 bases between them. CDR1 SGHAT and CDR2 FQNNGV come from the germline V gene. The CDR3 is 15 residues long. The full variable domain, rest sourced from reference TRBV11-2 and TRBJ1-1, is EAGVAQSPRYKIIEKRQSVAFWCNPISGHATLYWYQQILGQGPKLLIQFQNNGVVDDSQLPKDRFSAERLKGVDSTLKIQPAKLEDSAVYLCASSLHPSGNTEAFFGQGTRLTVV.